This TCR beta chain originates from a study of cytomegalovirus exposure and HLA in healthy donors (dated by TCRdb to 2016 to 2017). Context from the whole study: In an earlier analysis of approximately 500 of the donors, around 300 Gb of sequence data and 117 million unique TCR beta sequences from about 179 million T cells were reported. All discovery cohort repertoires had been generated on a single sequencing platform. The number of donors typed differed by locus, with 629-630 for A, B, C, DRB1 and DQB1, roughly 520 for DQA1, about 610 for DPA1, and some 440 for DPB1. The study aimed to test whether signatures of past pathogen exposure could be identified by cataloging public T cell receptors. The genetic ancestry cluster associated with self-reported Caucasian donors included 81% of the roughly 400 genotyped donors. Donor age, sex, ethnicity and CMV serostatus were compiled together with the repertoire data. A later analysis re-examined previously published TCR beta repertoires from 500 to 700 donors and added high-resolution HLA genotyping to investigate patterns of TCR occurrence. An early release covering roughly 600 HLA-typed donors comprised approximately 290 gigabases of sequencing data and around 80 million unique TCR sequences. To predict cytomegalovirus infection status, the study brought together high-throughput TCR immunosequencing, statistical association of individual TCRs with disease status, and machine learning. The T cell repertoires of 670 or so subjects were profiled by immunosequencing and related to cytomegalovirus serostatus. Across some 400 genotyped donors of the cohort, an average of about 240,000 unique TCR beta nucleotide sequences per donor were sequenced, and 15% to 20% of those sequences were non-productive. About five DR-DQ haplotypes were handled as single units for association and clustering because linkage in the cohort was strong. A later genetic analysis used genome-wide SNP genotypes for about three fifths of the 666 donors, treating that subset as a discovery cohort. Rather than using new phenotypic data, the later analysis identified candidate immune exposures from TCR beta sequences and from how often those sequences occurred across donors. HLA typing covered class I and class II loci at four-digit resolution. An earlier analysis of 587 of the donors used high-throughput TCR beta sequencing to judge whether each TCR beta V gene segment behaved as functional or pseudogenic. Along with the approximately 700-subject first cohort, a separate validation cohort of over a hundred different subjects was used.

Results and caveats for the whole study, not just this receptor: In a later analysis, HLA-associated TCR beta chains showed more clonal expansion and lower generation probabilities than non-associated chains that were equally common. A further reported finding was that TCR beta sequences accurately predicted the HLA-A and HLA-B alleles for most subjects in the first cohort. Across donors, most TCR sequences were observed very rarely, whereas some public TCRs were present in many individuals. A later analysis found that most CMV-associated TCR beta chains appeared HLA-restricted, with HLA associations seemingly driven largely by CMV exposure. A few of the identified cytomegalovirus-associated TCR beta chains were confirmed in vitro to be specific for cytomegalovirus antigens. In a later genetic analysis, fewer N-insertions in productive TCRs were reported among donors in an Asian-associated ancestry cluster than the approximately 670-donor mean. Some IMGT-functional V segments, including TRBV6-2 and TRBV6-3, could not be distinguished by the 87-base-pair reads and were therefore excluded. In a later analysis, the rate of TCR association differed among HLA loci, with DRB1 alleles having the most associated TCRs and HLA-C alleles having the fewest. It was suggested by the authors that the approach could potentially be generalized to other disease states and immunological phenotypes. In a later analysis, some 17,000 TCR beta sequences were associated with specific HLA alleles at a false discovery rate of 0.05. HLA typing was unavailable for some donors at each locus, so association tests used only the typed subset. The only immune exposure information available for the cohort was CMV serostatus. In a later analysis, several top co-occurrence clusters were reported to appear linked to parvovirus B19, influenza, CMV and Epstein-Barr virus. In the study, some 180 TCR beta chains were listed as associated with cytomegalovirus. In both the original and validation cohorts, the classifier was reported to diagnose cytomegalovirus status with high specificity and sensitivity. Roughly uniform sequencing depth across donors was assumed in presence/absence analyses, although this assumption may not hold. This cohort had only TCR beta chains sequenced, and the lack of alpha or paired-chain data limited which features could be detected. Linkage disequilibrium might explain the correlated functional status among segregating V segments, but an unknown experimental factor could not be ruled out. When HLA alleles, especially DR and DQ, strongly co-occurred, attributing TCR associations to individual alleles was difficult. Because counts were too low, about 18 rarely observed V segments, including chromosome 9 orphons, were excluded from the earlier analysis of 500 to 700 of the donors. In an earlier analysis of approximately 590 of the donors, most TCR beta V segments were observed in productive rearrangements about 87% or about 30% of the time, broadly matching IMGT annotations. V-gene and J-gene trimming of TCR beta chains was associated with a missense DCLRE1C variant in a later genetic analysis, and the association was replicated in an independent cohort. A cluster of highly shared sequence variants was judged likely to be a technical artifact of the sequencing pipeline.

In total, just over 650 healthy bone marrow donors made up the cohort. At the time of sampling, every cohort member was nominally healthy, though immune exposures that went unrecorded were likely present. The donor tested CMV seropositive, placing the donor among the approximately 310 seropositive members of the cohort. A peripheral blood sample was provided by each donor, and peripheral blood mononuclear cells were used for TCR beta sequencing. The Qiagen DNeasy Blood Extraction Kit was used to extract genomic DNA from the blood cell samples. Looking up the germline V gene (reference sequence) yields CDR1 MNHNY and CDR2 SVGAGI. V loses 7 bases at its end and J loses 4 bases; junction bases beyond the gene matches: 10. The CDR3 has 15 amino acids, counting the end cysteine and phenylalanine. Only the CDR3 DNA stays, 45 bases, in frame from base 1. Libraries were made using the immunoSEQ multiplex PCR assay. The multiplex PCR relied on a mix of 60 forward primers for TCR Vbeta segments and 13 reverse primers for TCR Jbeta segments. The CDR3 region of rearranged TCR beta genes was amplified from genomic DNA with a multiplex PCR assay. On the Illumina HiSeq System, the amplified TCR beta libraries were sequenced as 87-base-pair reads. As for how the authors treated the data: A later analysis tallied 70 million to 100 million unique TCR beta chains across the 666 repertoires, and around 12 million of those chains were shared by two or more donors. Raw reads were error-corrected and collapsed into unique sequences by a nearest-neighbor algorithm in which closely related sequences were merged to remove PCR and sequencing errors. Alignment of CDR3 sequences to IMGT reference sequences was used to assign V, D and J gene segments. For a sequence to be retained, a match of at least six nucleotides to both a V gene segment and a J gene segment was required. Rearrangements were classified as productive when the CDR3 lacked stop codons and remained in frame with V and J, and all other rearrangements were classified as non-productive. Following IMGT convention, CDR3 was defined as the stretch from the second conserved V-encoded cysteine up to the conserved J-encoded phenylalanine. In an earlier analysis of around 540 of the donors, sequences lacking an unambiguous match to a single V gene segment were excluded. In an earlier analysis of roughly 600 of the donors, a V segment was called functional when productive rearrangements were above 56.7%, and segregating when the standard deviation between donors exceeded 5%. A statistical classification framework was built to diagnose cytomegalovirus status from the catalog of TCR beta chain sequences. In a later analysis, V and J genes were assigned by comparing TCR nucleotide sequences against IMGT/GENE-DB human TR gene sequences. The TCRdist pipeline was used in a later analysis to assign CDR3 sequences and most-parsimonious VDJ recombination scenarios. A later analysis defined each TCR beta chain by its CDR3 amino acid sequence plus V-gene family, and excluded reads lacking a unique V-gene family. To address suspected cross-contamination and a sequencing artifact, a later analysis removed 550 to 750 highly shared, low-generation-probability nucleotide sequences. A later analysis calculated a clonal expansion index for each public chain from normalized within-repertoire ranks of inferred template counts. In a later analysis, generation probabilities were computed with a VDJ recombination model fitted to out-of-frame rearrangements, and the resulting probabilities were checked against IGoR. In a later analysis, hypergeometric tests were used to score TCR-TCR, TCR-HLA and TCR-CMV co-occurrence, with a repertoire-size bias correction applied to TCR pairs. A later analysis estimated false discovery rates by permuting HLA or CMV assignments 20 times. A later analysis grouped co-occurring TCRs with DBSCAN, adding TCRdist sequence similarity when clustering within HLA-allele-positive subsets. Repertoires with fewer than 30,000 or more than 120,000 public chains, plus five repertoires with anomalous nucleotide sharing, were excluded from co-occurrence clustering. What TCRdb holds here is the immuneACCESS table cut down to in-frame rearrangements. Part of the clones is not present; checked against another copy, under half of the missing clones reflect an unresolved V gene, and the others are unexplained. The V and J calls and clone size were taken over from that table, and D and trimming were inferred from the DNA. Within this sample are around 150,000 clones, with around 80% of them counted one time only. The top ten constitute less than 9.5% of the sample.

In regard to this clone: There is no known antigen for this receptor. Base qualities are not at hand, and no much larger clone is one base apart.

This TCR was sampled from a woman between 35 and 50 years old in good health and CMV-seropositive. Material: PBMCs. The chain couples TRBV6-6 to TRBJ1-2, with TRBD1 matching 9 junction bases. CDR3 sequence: CASTTRDREVYGYTF. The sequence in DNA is TGTGCCAGCACCACCCGGGACAGGGAGGTCTATGGCTACACCTTC.